This T cell receptor beta chain was identified during a study of T-cell memory formation after mild COVID-19. On the study more broadly: The study found TCR clusters largely donor specific. Whole-study results and caveats: Contracting CD8+ clones were enriched in EMRA, CD4+ mainly in CM and EM.

V shed 5 bases and J 0 bases; nucleotides not matched to a gene: 7. The CDR3 sequence is 16 residues long. Germline loops: CDR1 SGHVS, CDR2 FNYEAQ. Via MiXCR, TCRdb re-called the 5' RACE reads, giving one row per CDR3 protein. Among 550,000 to 700,000 distinct CDR3 sequences, approximately 15% were seen once, and the ten largest hold approximately 8.1%. This clonotype turned up a few times. Its antigen is still unknown. The sample taken for sequencing was PBMCs or a T cell subset sorted from them (not recorded which). The chain carries TRBV7-6 and TRBJ2-1; TRBD2 matches at 7 bases. The clonotype was recovered from an adult woman who had mild COVID-19 (a few samples of this study predate the infection). Cell type and time point are not known. CDR3 sequence: CASSLHGGSSYNEQFF. The DNA of the CDR3 is TGTGCCAGCAGCCTCCATGGCGGGAGCTCCTACAATGAGCAGTTCTTC.